This TCR beta chain derives from a study of blood T cell repertoires in COVID-19. The V gene's germline CDR1 is SGDLS and CDR2 YYNGEE. V lost 0 bases, J lost 5 bases, and 6 bases stayed unmatched. The CDR3 has 15 amino acids. Original analysis: Counts of nucleated cells, estimated from reference gene primer amplification, were obtained. TCRdb keeps only in-frame clones here, not all; method: immunoSEQ multiplex PCR. V, J and clone size are taken as reported in that table, and D and trimming were inferred from the DNA itself. The sample contains 150,000 to 200,000 clones, 94% of which appear only once. Followed over time, Seattle patients had been enrolled while infection was active.

The sequencing input was peripheral blood. The chain combines TRBV9 with TRBJ1-2; 8 positions agree with TRBD1. This TCR derives from a man aged 25-45 years with COVID-19, enrolled during active disease. The CDR3 nucleotides read TGTGCCAGCAGCGTAGGAGCAGGGGGCCCGTATGGCTACACCTTC. Translation: CASSVGAGGPYGYTF.